Listed below are T cell receptor beta chains from one sample, sequenced in a study of post-analysis software for immune sequencing data. TCRdb processed the PCR reads anew with MiXCR; each CDR3 protein has one entry. The repertoire holds some 260,000 distinct CDR3 sequences, with roughly a third as singletons. Material for sequencing was blood. These TCRs come from a girl aged 10-17 years with multiple sclerosis. Both conserved end residues are part of each CDR3. D genes are given only for firm matches. Expanded clones are given a class, and other clones once, few, many or no size at all.

j_call d_call clone_size v_call cdr3_nt cdr3_aa
TRBJ2-6 TRBD1 few TRBV6-4 TGTGCCAGCAGTGAGGACAGGGGTGGGGCCAACGTCCTGACTTTC CASSEDRGGANVLTF
TRBJ2-2 . . TRBV4-2 TGTGCCAGCAGCCAGGGGACCGGGAGTAGGGACACCGGGGAGCTGTTTTTT CASSQGTGSRDTGELFF
TRBJ2-7 TRBD2 . TRBV3-1 TGTGCCAGCAGCCCATGGAGTAGCGGGAGAAACTACGAGCAGTACTTC CASSPWSSGRNYEQYF
TRBJ2-5 TRBD1 few TRBV5-1 TGCGCCAGCAGCTGGGGCAGGGGGCAAGAGACCCAGTACTTC CASSWGRGQETQYF
TRBJ1-2 TRBD1 few TRBV6-5 TGTGCCAGCAGTTACGGGGACAGGGGGATTCACTATGGCTACACCTTC CASSYGDRGIHYGYTF
TRBJ2-1 TRBD2 many TRBV24-1 TGTGCCACCAGTGGAGGACTAGCGGGGGGGCAAAATGAGCAGTTCTTC CATSGGLAGGQNEQFF
TRBJ1-4 . . TRBV7-2 TGTGCCAGCAGCCTCGGGACCGCTAATGAAAAACTGTTTTTT CASSLGTANEKLFF
TRBJ2-1 TRBD2 many TRBV5-1 TGCGCCAGCAGCCCTCGAAGCGGGGGGACTTACAATGAGCAGTTCTTC CASSPRSGGTYNEQFF
TRBJ1-4 . few TRBV27 TGTGCCAGCAGCGGGCAGTGGGGAGAAAAACTGTTTTTT CASSGQWGEKLFF
TRBJ2-7 TRBD1 many TRBV7-2 TGTGCCAGCAGCCGGGACAGGGGCTCCTCCTACGAGCAGTACTTC CASSRDRGSSYEQYF
TRBJ1-1 . many TRBV27 TGTGCCAGCAGCCCGGGACCCGGGGAGATCACTGAAGCTTTCTTT CASSPGPGEITEAFF
TRBJ2-5 TRBD2 . TRBV3-1 TGTGCCAGCAGTCTGACGAGGGGGAGACTAGCGGGACCGAGGGATGAGCAGTACTTC CASSLTRGRLAGPRDEQYF
TRBJ2-3 TRBD2 many TRBV20-1 TGCAGTGCTGACCAAGGAGCGGGGGGGGGGACAGATACGCAGTATTTT CSADQGAGGGTDTQYF
TRBJ2-3 TRBD2 many TRBV29-1 TGCAGCGTTGAATTGGGGAGGGCCAAAAGAGATACGCAGTATTTT CSVELGRAKRDTQYF
TRBJ1-5 . . TRBV20-1 TGCAGTGCTGAACCGCCAGGGTCTAGCAATCAGCCCCAGCATTTT CSAEPPGSSNQPQHF
TRBJ2-3 TRBD2 . TRBV11-2 TGTGCCAGCAGCCGGGGACTAGCGGGGGTGAGCACAGATACGCAGTATTTT CASSRGLAGVSTDTQYF
TRBJ1-2 . few TRBV5-1 TGCGCCAGCAGCTGCAGGGAAGAGGCGGATGGCTACACCTTC CASSCREEADGYTF
TRBJ1-4 . few TRBV25-1 TGTGCCAGCAGGGGACCGACAGGAAATGAAAAACTGTTTTTT CASRGPTGNEKLFF
TRBJ2-5 . many TRBV12-3/TRBV12-4 TGTGCCAGCACCCGTGGTCCAGAGACCCAGTACTTC CASTRGPETQYF
TRBJ2-7 . few TRBV7-3 TGTGCCAGCAGCACCTTTGACTCATACAATGAGCAGTACTTC CASSTFDSYNEQYF
TRBJ2-5 . many TRBV25-1 TGTGCCAGCAGTGAAAGGTCCAGGGCAGAGACCCAGTACTTC CASSERSRAETQYF
TRBJ2-7 . . TRBV18 TGTGCCAGCTCGCCAGCGGGACAACGATACGAGCAGTACTTC CASSPAGQRYEQYF
TRBJ1-4 . many TRBV29-1 TGCAGCGCCCGAGGAGGGCGGGGGGTTGAAAAACTGTTTTTT CSARGGRGVEKLFF
TRBJ1-1 . . TRBV7-6 TGTGCCAGCAGCTTGCGAGGGGTTCCGAACACTGAAGCTTTCTTT CASSLRGVPNTEAFF
TRBJ2-3 TRBD2 once TRBV20-1 TGCAGTGCTGGACTAGCGGCCGGTAGCACAGATACGCAGTATTTT CSAGLAAGSTDTQYF
TRBJ1-2 . . TRBV7-9 TGTGCCAGCAGCGCTTTAGCTAACTATGGCTACACCTTC CASSALANYGYTF
TRBJ2-1 TRBD2 . TRBV6-2/TRBV6-3 TGTGTCAGCACCCCGAAAGGGCCTAGCGGGGGGAGCTCCTACAATGAGCAGTTCTTC CVSTPKGPSGGSSYNEQFF
TRBJ1-1 . . TRBV11-2 TGTGCCAGCAAAGGCTCAGAAAAGAACACTGAAGCTTTCTTT CASKGSEKNTEAFF
TRBJ1-1 . . TRBV5-5 TGTGCCAGCAGCTTGGCCGCAGAAACTGAAGCTTTCTTT CASSLAAETEAFF
TRBJ1-5 . . TRBV18 TGTGCCAGCTCACCAGGGACGGGGGATCAGCCCCAGCATTTT CASSPGTGDQPQHF
TRBJ2-1 . many TRBV5-1 TGCGCCAGCGGCCCGTTGGACGGTAACAATGAGCAGTTCTTC CASGPLDGNNEQFF
TRBJ2-7 TRBD2 few TRBV29-1 TGCAGCGTTACCGGACTAGCGGAACCTACCGAGCAGTACTTC CSVTGLAEPTEQYF
TRBJ1-5 . . TRBV19 TGTGCCAGTAGTATGCAGAGGGATCAGCCCCAGCATTTT CASSMQRDQPQHF
TRBJ1-6 TRBD1 . TRBV5-1 TGCGCCAGCAGCTTGGCCGGACAGGGGGATACCCTCCACTTT CASSLAGQGDTLHF
TRBJ1-2 . few TRBV28 TGTGCCAGCAGTTTAGGGGGGAATGATGGCTACACCTTC CASSLGGNDGYTF
TRBJ2-2 . . TRBV6-6 TGTGCCAGCAGGGGCGGGACAGTGAACACCGGGGAGCTGTTTTTT CASRGGTVNTGELFF
TRBJ2-1 TRBD2 few TRBV24-1 TGTGCCACCAGTGATTTGGGATCGGCGGGAGTGGGAGATGAGCAGTTCTTC CATSDLGSAGVGDEQFF
TRBJ2-1 . . TRBV20-1 TGCAGTGCTATGACTGATCAGGAGACCCAGTTCTTC CSAMTDQETQFF
TRBJ1-5 TRBD1 . TRBV20-1 TGCAGTGCCAGACCCGGGACAGGGGGACAGCCCCAGCATTTT CSARPGTGGQPQHF
TRBJ2-5 . . TRBV5-1 TGCGCCAGCAGCTTCGCGGCTAGCGACGGTGAGCAGTACTTC CASSFAASDGEQYF
TRBJ1-5 . . TRBV6-1 TGTGCCAGCGAATGGTTGGGGGGCTCTCAGCCCCAGCATTTT CASEWLGGSQPQHF
TRBJ1-3 TRBD1 . TRBV5-6 TGTGCCAGCAGCGGGTCGGGACAGGGTCACACCATATATTTT CASSGSGQGHTIYF
TRBJ2-1 TRBD1 many TRBV20-1 TGCAGTGCTGGCCCGGGGGACAGGGGGTACAATGAGCAGTTCTTC CSAGPGDRGYNEQFF
TRBJ2-5 . many TRBV6-1 TGTGCCAGCAGTGGAGACATCCGAAAGACCCAGTACTTC CASSGDIRKTQYF
TRBJ2-3 . many TRBV20-1 TGCAGTGCTCCCGCCTACCACCTTGGGGAAGATACGCAGTATTTT CSAPAYHLGEDTQYF
TRBJ2-3 . many TRBV28 TGTGCCAGCAGTTTCGGCGGGGTGAGCACAGATACGCAGTATTTT CASSFGGVSTDTQYF
TRBJ2-1 . many TRBV7-9 TGTGCCAGCAGCCCCTTCGAGGGGGGGGTCCAGTTCTTC CASSPFEGGVQFF
TRBJ2-2 TRBD1 . TRBV3-1 TGTGCCAGCAGCCGACAGGGGGCCACCGGGGAGCTGTTTTTT CASSRQGATGELFF
TRBJ2-7 TRBD2 . TRBV12-3/TRBV12-4 TGTGCCGGCAGGGTCAATAGCGGGAGTATGTACTTC CAGRVNSGSMYF